A selection of T cell receptor beta chains follows, all from one sample in a study of Graves' ophthalmopathy and Graves' hyperthyroidism. TCRdb reprocessed the multiplex PCR reads with MiXCR, giving one entry per CDR3 protein. The table has about 370,000 distinct CDR3 sequences, approximately 18% seen once; the top ten hold approximately 2.4%. Sequenced: peripheral blood. The receptors here all came from an adult woman with stable Graves' hyperthyroidism. Both conserved end residues are part of each CDR3.

cdr3_length v_call cdr3_aa
16 TRBV6-1 CASSEKFGGNPGPQHF
17 TRBV12-3/TRBV12-4 CASSFVQGVPSRNIKYF
11 TRBV12-3/TRBV12-4 CASSLFDEQYF
15 TRBV7-2 CASSTTGTSAYGQYF
15 TRBV6-1 CASSELAGLWYEQYF
14 TRBV5-1 CASSRTVSTDTQYF
16 TRBV24-1 CATSDRAGTGPYEQYF
12 TRBV12-3/TRBV12-4 CASRDRAGTQYF
13 TRBV7-6 CASSPNQGTEAFF
14 TRBV20-1 CSARVGRGSSPLHF
12 TRBV6-2/TRBV6-3 CASREVAYEQYF
14 TRBV3-1 CASSQSPGTGELFF
15 TRBV7-2 CASSLAGTGQETQYF
14 TRBV7-9 CASRLTTGEETQYF
12 TRBV20-1 CSAWDRVNIQYF
14 TRBV27 CASSLSRRSYEQYF
14 TRBV29-1 CSVQMTGALYEQYF
18 TRBV5-1 CASSPVGLAGEGSYDQYF
15 TRBV18 CASSLQGDTGNTIYF
12 TRBV28 CASSLRSPEQYF
12 TRBV20-1 CSANDGTYEQYF
15 TRBV27 CASSSGTSFVNEQFF
17 TRBV20-1 CSARGRDGGSGANVLTF
14 TRBV29-1 CSVGLAERSYEQYF
14 TRBV5-5 CASSSESGNTEAFF
12 TRBV29-1 CSTSGPNTEAFF
13 TRBV6-5 CASSQGAQSPLHF
15 TRBV5-8 CASSFRDTGNTEAFF
17 TRBV4-3 CASSQDSLGGGNTEAFF
15 TRBV4-2 CASSQEGSGSETQYF
14 TRBV6-1 CASSTGQGASGYTF
17 TRBV12-5 CVSGLVLATGGQETQYF
13 TRBV20-1 CSASPRQGYEQYF
16 TRBV19 CASIPGQLNSGNTIYF
12 TRBV2 CASSDRQRGYTF
14 TRBV10-3 CASRTAASTDTQYF
13 TRBV29-1 CSVLTGRSYEQYF
15 TRBV28 CASSRTPWTSWEQYF
15 TRBV9 CASSAARDMATEAFF
14 TRBV20-1 CSARRALTFGEQYF
12 TRBV6-5 CASRTGTYEQYF
14 TRBV6-1 CATHTEVGAGDQYF